The 13 T cell receptor beta chains below were found in one sample sequenced in a study of blood T cell repertoires in COVID-19. TCRdb keeps only in-frame clones here, not all; method: immunoSEQ multiplex PCR. The table includes about 94,000 clones, around 83% detected once. Sequences were obtained from peripheral blood. The receptor set was obtained from a woman in her sixties or seventies in a cohort sampled during active or convalescent COVID-19.

This chain connects TRBV9 to TRBJ2-6; 8 bases match TRBD1. The CDR3 runs 19 residues. V lost 4 bases, J lost 4 bases, and 16 bases stayed unmatched. Germline V lookup: CDR1 SGDLS, CDR2 YYNGEE. CDR3 protein: CASSPRTGKYFEGANVLTF. CDR3 bases: TGTGCCAGCAGCCCCCGGACAGGGAAGTATTTTGAAGGGGCCAACGTCCTGACTTTC.

J is TRBJ2-5 and V is TRBV18, with D perhaps matching TRBD2 (5 bases). V was clipped by 3 bases and J by 8 bases, with 16 bases between them. CDR3 length equals 14 residues. Germline-derived CDR1 and CDR2 are KGHSH and LQKENI. The CDR3 region has the DNA TGTGCCAGCTCACCGGGGATGCGGGCGGTTACCCAGTACTTC. Translating it yields CASSPGMRAVTQYF. The whole variable domain, filled in from reference TRBV18 and TRBJ2-5, reads NAGVMQNPRHLVRRRGQEARLRCSPMKGHSHVYWYRQLPEEGLKFMVYLQKENIIDESGMPKERFSAEFPKEGPSILRIQQVVRGDSAAYFCASSPGMRAVTQYFGPGTRLLVL.

The chain joins TRBV10-2 to TRBJ1-3; TRBD1 might be the D (5 bases). CDR1 is WSHSY and CDR2 is SAAADI in the germline V gene. This CDR3 has 13 amino acids. Between the trimmed V and J ends, which lost 3 bases and 7 bases, there was a span of 10 bases. The CDR3 here is CASSDDSGNTIYF. The CDR3 DNA follows: TGCGCCAGCAGTGACGACAGCGGGAACACCATATATTTT.

This clone was counted a single time. V usage is TRBV9 and J usage is TRBJ1-1; TRBD1 matches 7 bases. The CDR3 extends over 15 amino acids. The V segment lost 4 bases and the J segment 1 base; nucleotides outside the gene matches: 7. Germline loops: CDR1 SGDLS, CDR2 YYNGEE. CDR3 sequence (DNA): TGTGCCAGCAGCTACCATGCAGGGGGGAACACTGAAGCTTTCTTT. Translated, it gives CASSYHAGGNTEAFF.

The rearrangement links TRBV5-1 to TRBJ1-1; 9 bases agree with TRBD1. Germline CDR1 and CDR2: SGHRS and YFSETQ. CDR3 size: 15 residues. The J segment lost 4 bases and the V segment lost 3 bases, leaving 7 bases of the junction unmatched. This chain's CDR3 is CASSSRGTGSTEAFF. In nucleotides, the CDR3 is TGCGCCAGCAGCTCAAGGGGGACAGGGAGCACTGAAGCTTTCTTT. The full variable domain, rest sourced from reference TRBV5-1 and TRBJ1-1, is KAGVTQTPRYLIKTRGQQVTLSCSPISGHRSVSWYQQTPGQGLQFLFEYFSETQRNKGNFPGRFSGRQFSNSRSEMNVSTLELGDSALYLCASSSRGTGSTEAFFGQGTRLTVV.

The V call is TRBV6-5, the J call TRBJ1-2; D remains unclear. The CDR3 sequence is 12 residues long. CDR1 MNHEY and CDR2 SVGAGI come from the germline V gene. V shed 2 bases and J shed 7 bases, with 8 bases lying between them. CDR3 residues: CASSYRSGGYTF. Here the CDR3 DNA reads TGTGCCAGCAGTTACAGGTCGGGTGGCTACACCTTC.

The chain joins TRBV28 to TRBJ2-7; the D gene is possibly TRBD2 (6 bases). The germline CDR1 and CDR2 sequences are MDHEN and SYDVKM. Deletions cut 6 bases from V and 0 bases from J, with 15 bases between. The CDR3 contains 15 residues. In DNA form, the CDR3 reads TGTGCCAGCAGCCTGCGGGGCTTCAGCTCCTACGAGCAGTACTTC. It is translated as CASSLRGFSSYEQYF.

V gene TRBV12-3 or TRBV12-4 combines with J gene TRBJ1-2, with TRBD1 matching 7 bases. This CDR3 is built from 13 residues. The V segment lost 6 bases and the J segment 4 bases; nucleotides outside the gene matches: 5. CDR3 sequence (DNA): TGTGCCAGCAGCCCGGGACAGTTCTATGGCTACACCTTC. Its translation is CASSPGQFYGYTF.

CDR3 amino acids: CASGREETQYF. CDR3 sequence (DNA): TGTGCCAGCGGGCGGGAAGAGACCCAGTACTTC. The chain employs TRBV2 and TRBJ2-5; possibly TRBD2 for D (5 bases). The CDR3 loop spans 11 amino acids. Germline assignment: CDR1 SNHLY and CDR2 FYNNEI. Trimming shortened V by 8 bases and J by 3 bases, and 7 bases separated the two germline ends. Full variable domain (remainder filled in from reference TRBV2 and TRBJ2-5): EPEVTQTPSHQVTQMGQEVILRCVPISNHLYFYWYRQILGQKVEFLVSFYNNEISEKSEIFDDQFSVERPDGSNFTLKIRSTKLEDSAMYFCASGREETQYFGPGTRLLVL.

The V and J genes are TRBV11-2 and TRBJ2-7, with TRBD2 matching over 7 bases. Unmatched junction bases numbered 7, after V lost 3 bases and J lost 5 bases. This CDR3 region has 14 residues. CDR1 and CDR2 (germline): SGHAT, FQNNGV. In DNA form, the CDR3 reads TGTGCCAGCAGCTTCTGGGTGGGGGGGGACGAGCAGTACTTC. This encodes CASSFWVGGDEQYF. The variable domain in full, with the rest retrieved from reference TRBV11-2 and TRBJ2-7, is EAGVAQSPRYKIIEKRQSVAFWCNPISGHATLYWYQQILGQGPKLLIQFQNNGVVDDSQLPKDRFSAERLKGVDSTLKIQPAKLEDSAVYLCASSFWVGGDEQYFGPGTRLTVT.

This clone was detected only once. This sequence joins TRBV6-6 and TRBJ2-7, with D perhaps matching TRBD2 (6 bases). This CDR3 spans 16 amino acids. Trimming removed 5 bases at V and 6 bases at J, with 23 bases between. Germline loops: CDR1 MNHNY, CDR2 SVGAGI (reference sequence). The CDR3 bases are TGTGCCAGCAGTCGAGGGACTCCCGCCTTGAAGGGCGAGCAGTACTTC. Amino acid sequence: CASSRGTPALKGEQYF.

This clone was detected once. The chain combines TRBV6-6 with TRBJ2-7, with no clear D. Germline V gene data show CDR1 as MNHNY and CDR2 as SVGAGI (reference sequence). This CDR3 contains 12 residues. Trimming shortened V by 4 bases and J by 4 bases, and 8 bases separated the two germline ends. The CDR3 protein is CASSSQEYEQYF. The CDR3 region has the DNA TGTGCCAGCAGTTCCCAAGAGTACGAGCAGTACTTC.

The V gene is TRBV7-9, the J gene TRBJ1-2; D remains unclear. In germline, CDR1 is SEHNR, CDR2 FQNEAQ (reference sequence). V was cut by 1 base and J by 2 bases, with 11 bases left in between. The CDR3 runs to 15 residues. This chain's CDR3 is CASSLGVTGNYGYTF. CDR3 coding DNA: TGTGCCAGCAGCTTAGGAGTAACGGGGAACTATGGCTACACCTTC.